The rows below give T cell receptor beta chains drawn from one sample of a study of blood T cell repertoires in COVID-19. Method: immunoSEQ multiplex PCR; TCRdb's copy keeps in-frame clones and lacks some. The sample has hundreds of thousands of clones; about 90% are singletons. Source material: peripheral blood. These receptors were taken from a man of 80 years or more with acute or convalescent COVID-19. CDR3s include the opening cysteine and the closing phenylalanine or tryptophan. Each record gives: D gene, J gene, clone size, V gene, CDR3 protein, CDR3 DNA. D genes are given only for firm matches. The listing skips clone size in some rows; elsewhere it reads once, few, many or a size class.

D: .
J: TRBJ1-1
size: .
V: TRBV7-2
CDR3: CASSALIGENTEAFF
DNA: TGTGCCAGCAGCGCTTTAATCGGGGAGAACACTGAAGCTTTCTTT

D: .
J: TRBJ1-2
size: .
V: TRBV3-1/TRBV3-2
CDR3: CASSHHRDAYGYTF
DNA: TGTGCCAGCAGCCACCACCGGGATGCGTATGGCTACACCTTC

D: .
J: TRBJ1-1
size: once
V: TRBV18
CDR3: CASSPDSLNTEAFF
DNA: TGTGCCAGCTCACCGGACAGCCTGAACACTGAAGCTTTCTTT

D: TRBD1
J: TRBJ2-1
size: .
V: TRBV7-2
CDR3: CASSLGGQGYNEQFF
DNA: TGTGCCAGCAGCTTAGGGGGACAGGGCTACAATGAGCAGTTCTTC

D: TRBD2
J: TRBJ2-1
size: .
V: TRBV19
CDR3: CASSPPGGRGYNEQFF
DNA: TGTGCCAGTAGTCCCCCGGGGGGGAGGGGCTACAATGAGCAGTTCTTC

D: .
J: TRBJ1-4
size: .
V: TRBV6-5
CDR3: CASSLQGEKLFF
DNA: TGTGCCAGCAGCCTTCAGGGAGAAAAACTGTTTTTT

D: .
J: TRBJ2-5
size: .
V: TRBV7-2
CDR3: CASSLGINFETQYF
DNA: TGTGCCAGCAGCTTAGGCATTAACTTCGAGACCCAGTACTTC

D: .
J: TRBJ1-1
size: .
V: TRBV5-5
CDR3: CASSQDSANTEAFF
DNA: TGTGCCAGCAGCCAGGACAGTGCGAACACTGAAGCTTTCTTT

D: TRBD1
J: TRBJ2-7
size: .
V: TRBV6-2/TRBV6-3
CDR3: CASSYSTGGSYEQYF
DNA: TGTGCCAGCAGTTACTCGACAGGGGGGTCCTACGAGCAGTACTTC

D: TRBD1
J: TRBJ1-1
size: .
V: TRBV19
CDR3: CASSADRANTEAFF
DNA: TGTGCCAGTAGTGCCGACAGGGCGAACACTGAAGCTTTCTTT

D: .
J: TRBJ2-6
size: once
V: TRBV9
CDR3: CASSAAFGANVLTF
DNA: TGTGCCAGCAGTGCGGCTTTTGGGGCCAACGTCCTGACTTTC

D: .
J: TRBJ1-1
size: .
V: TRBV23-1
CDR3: CASSQQTVLNTEAFF
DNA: TGCGCCAGCAGTCAACAGACAGTATTGAACACTGAAGCTTTCTTT

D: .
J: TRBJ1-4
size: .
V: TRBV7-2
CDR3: CASSPERNEKLFF
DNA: TGTGCCAGCAGCCCGGAGCGTAATGAAAAACTGTTTTTT

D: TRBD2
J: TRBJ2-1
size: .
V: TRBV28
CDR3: CASSSPGLAGEQFF
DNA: TGTGCCAGCAGTTCCCCGGGACTAGCGGGTGAGCAGTTCTTC

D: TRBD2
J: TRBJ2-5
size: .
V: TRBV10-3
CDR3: CAISETSGSKREETQYF
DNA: TGTGCCATCAGTGAGACTAGCGGGAGTAAGAGGGAAGAGACCCAGTACTTC

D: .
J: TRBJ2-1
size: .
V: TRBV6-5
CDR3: CASTRQGLYNEQFF
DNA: TGTGCCAGCACTCGACAGGGACTCTACAATGAGCAGTTCTTC

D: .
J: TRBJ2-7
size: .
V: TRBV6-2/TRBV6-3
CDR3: CASSYPPEAYEQYF
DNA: TGTGCCAGCAGTTACCCACCGGAGGCCTACGAGCAGTACTTC

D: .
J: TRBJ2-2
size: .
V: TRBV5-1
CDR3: CASSLELGELFF
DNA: TGCGCCAGCAGCTTGGAACTCGGGGAGCTGTTTTTT

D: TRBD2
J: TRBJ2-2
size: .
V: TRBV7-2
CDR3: CASSLDLTSGGPHTGELFF
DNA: TGTGCCAGCAGCTTAGACTTAACTAGCGGGGGGCCGCATACCGGGGAGCTGTTTTTT

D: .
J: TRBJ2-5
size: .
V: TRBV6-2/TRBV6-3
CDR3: CASSYGELIEETQYF
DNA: TGTGCCAGCAGTTACGGGGAGCTTATCGAAGAGACCCAGTACTTC

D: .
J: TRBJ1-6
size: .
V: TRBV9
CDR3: CASSARGWSSPLHF
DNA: TGTGCCAGCAGCGCACGGGGTTGGAGTTCACCCCTCCACTTT

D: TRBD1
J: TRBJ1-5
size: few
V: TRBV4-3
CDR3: CASSLRTGGNQPQHF
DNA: TGCGCCAGCAGCCTTCGGACAGGGGGCAATCAGCCCCAGCATTTT

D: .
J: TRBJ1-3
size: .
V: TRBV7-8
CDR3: CASSPQRTSGNTIYF
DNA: TGTGCCAGCAGCCCACAGAGGACTTCTGGAAACACCATATATTTT

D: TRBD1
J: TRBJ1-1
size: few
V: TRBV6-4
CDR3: CASSRDRENTEAFF
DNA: TGTGCCAGCAGCCGGGACAGGGAGAACACTGAAGCTTTCTTT

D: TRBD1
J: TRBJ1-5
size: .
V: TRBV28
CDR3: CASRDRGKPQHF
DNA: TGTGCCAGCAGGGACAGGGGTAAGCCCCAGCATTTT

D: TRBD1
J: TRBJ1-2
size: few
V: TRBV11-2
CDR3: CASSFMTGADYGYTF
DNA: TGTGCCAGCAGCTTTATGACAGGGGCGGACTATGGCTACACCTTC

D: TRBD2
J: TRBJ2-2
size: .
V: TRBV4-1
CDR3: CASSTGSGRWNTGELFF
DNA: TGCGCCAGCAGCACGGGGAGCGGGAGATGGAACACCGGGGAGCTGTTTTTT

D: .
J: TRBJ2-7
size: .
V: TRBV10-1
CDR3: CASTKGVPRDYEQYF
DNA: TGCGCCAGCACCAAAGGCGTCCCACGGGACTACGAGCAGTACTTC

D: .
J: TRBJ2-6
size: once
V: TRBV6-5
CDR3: CASSYLRSAGANVLTF
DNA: TGTGCCAGCAGTTACTTACGGTCTGCTGGGGCCAACGTCCTGACTTTC

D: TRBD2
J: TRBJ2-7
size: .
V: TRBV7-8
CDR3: CASILGLAGAYEQYF
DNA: TGTGCCAGCATCCTTGGACTAGCGGGCGCCTACGAGCAGTACTTC

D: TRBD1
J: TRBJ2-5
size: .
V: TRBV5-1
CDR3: CASSLTQGVGETQYF
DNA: TGCGCCAGCAGCTTGACCCAGGGGGTAGGAGAGACCCAGTACTTC

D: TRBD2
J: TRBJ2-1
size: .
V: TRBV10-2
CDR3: CASQLAGGYNEQFF
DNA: TGCGCCAGCCAGCTAGCGGGGGGGTACAATGAGCAGTTCTTC

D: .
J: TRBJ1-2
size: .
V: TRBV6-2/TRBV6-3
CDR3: CASSYSESQAGLSANYGYTF
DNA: TGTGCCAGCAGTTACTCAGAGAGCCAGGCGGGGTTGAGCGCTAACTATGGCTACACCTTC

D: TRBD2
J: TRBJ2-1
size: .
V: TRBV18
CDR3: CASSTSGGEQFF
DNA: TGTGCCAGCTCAACTAGCGGGGGTGAGCAGTTCTTC

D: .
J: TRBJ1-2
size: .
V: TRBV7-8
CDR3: CASSLARANYGYTF
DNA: TGTGCCAGCAGCTTAGCGCGGGCTAACTATGGCTACACCTTC

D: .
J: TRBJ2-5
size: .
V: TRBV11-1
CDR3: CASSFGETQYF
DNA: TGTGCCAGCAGCTTCGGAGAGACCCAGTACTTC

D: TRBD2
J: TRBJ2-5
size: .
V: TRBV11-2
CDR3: CASSSVTSGTETQYF
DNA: TGTGCCAGCAGCTCGGTAACCAGCGGGACGGAGACCCAGTACTTC

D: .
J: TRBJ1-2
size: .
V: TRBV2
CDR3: CASSPSMLQGYGYTF
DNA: TGTGCCAGCAGTCCGAGCATGTTGCAGGGTTATGGCTACACCTTC

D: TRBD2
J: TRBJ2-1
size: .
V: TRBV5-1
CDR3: CASSLDRLAGLFF
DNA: TGCGCCAGCAGCTTGGACAGACTAGCGGGACTGTTCTTC

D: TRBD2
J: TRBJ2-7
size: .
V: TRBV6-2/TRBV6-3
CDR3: CASSYSGTRSGEQYF
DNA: TGTGCCAGCAGTTACTCAGGGACTAGGTCCGGCGAGCAGTACTTC

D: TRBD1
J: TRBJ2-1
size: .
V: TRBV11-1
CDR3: CASSLTVQGLYNEQFF
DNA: TGTGCCAGCAGCTTAACAGTACAGGGGCTCTACAATGAGCAGTTCTTC

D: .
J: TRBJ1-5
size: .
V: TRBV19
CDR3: CASRPRHDYSNQPQHF
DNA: TGTGCCAGTAGACCGAGACACGACTATAGCAATCAGCCCCAGCATTTT

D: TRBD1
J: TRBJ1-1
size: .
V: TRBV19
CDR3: CASSTPGQGYTEAFF
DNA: TGTGCCAGTAGTACCCCGGGACAGGGATATACTGAAGCTTTCTTT

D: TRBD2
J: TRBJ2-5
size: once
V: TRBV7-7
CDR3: CASSFSGGQETQYF
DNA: TGTGCTAGCAGCTTCAGCGGGGGACAAGAGACCCAGTACTTC

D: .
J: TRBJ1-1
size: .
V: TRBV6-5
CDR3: CASSPPGRDETEAFF
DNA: TGTGCCAGCAGTCCCCCCGGCAGGGATGAAACTGAAGCTTTCTTT

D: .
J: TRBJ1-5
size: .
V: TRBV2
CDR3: CASSAQLPNQPQHF
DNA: TGTGCCAGCAGTGCACAGTTACCTAATCAGCCCCAGCATTTT

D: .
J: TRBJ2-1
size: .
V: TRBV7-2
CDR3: CASSHIDNEQFF
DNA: TGTGCCAGCAGCCATATAGACAATGAGCAGTTCTTC

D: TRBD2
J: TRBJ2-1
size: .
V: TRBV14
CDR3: CASSPWTSGRAVIDEQFF
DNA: TGTGCCAGCAGCCCCTGGACTAGCGGGAGGGCCGTCATTGATGAGCAGTTCTTC

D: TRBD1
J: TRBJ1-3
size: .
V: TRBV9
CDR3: CASSGSRGTGPGNTIYF
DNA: TGTGCCAGCAGCGGTAGCCGGGGGACAGGGCCTGGAAACACCATATATTTT

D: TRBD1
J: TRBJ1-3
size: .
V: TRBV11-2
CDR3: CASSRGQGGSGNTIYF
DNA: TGTGCCAGCAGCCGCGGACAGGGGGGCTCTGGAAACACCATATATTTT

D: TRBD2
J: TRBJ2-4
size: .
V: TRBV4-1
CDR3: CASSQEASGGWDIQYF
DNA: TGCGCCAGCAGCCAAGAGGCTAGCGGGGGATGGGACATTCAGTACTTC

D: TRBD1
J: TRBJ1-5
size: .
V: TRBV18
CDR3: CASSLSGQGPQPQHF
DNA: TGTGCCAGCTCACTATCTGGACAGGGACCTCAGCCCCAGCATTTT

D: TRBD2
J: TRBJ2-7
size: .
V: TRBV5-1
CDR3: CASSLAQAGGYSEQYF
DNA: TGCGCCAGCAGCTTGGCCCAAGCGGGAGGGTACTCGGAGCAGTACTTC